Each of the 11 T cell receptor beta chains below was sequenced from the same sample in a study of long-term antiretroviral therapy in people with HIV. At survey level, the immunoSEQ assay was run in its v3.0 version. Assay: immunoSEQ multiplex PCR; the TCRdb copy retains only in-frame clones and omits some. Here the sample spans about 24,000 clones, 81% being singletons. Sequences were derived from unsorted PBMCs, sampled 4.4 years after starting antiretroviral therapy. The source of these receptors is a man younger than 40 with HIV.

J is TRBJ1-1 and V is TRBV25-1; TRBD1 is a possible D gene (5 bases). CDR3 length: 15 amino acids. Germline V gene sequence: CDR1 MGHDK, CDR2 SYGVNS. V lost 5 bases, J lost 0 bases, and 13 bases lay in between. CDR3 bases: TGTGCCAGCAGTCCACAGACAGTGATGAACACTGAAGCTTTCTTT. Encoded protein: CASSPQTVMNTEAFF.

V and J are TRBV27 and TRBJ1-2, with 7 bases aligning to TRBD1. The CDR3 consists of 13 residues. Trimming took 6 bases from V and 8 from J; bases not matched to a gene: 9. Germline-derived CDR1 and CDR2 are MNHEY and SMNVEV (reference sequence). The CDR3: CASRPGQKGGYTF. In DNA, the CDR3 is TGTGCCAGCAGGCCGGGACAGAAAGGAGGCTACACCTTC.

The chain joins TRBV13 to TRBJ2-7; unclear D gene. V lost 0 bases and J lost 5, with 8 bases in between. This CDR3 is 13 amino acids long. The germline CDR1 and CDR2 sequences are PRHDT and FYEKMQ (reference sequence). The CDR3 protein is CASSLGSNHEQYF. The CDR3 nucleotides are TGTGCCAGCAGCTTAGGTTCTAACCACGAGCAGTACTTC.

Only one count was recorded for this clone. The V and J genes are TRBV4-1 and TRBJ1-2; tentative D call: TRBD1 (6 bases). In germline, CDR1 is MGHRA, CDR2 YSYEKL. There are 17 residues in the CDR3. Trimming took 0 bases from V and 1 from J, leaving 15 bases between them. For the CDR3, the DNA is TGCGCCAGCAGCCAAGATAGATACGGGGGCAATAACTATGGCTACACCTTC. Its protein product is CASSQDRYGGNNYGYTF.

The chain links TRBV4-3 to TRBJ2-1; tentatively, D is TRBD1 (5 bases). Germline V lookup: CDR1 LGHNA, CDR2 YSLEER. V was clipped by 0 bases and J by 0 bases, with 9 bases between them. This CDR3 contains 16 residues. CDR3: CASSQEGQGSYNEQFF. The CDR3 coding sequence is TGCGCCAGCAGCCAAGAAGGCCAGGGCTCCTACAATGAGCAGTTCTTC.

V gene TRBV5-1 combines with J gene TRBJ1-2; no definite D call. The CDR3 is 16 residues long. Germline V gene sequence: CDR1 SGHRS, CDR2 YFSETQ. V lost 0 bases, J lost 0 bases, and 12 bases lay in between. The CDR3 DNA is TGCGCCAGCAGCTTGGATTGGCAGATTCCTAACTATGGCTACACCTTC. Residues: CASSLDWQIPNYGYTF.

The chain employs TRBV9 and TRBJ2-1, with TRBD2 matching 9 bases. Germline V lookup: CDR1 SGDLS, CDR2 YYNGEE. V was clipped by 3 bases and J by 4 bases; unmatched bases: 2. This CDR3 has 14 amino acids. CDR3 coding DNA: TGTGCCAGCAGCGCGGGACTAGCTTACAATGAGCAGTTCTTC. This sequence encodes CASSAGLAYNEQFF. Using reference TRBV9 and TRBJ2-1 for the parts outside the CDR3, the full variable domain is DSGVTQTPKHLITATGQRVTLRCSPRSGDLSVYWYQQSLDQGLQFLIQYYNGEERAKGNILERFSAQQFPDLHSELNLSSLELGDSALYFCASSAGLAYNEQFFGPGTRLTVL.

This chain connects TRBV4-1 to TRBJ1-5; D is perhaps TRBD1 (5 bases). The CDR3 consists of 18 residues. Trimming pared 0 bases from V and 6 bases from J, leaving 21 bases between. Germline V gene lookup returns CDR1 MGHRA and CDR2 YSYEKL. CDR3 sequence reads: CASSQDMRVWGGSQPQHF. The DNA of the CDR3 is TGCGCCAGCAGCCAAGATATGCGGGTGTGGGGGGGAAGTCAGCCCCAGCATTTT.

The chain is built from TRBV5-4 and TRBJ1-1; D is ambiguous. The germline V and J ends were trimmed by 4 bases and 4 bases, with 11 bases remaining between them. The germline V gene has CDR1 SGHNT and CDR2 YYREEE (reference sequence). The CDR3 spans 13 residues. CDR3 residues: CASSPGVATEAFF. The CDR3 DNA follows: TGTGCCAGCAGCCCCGGAGTGGCCACTGAAGCTTTCTTT.

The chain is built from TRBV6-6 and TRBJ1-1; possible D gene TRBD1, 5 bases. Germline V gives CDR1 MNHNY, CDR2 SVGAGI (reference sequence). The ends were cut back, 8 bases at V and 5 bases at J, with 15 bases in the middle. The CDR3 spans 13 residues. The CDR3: CASGPGTRTEAFF. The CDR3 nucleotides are TGTGCCAGCGGGCCAGGGACGAGGACTGAAGCTTTCTTT.

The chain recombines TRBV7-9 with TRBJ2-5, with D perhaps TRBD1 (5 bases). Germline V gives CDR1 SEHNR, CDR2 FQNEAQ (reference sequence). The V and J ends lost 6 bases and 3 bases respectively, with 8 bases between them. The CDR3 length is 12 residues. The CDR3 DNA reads TGTGCCAGCAGTGAAGGGGAAGAGACCCAGTACTTC. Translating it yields CASSEGEETQYF.